Following are 3 T cell receptor beta chains from one sample sequenced in a study of OX40 agonist ivuxolimab in advanced cancers. TCRdb's table, derived via immunoSEQ multiplex PCR, lists solely in-frame clones and lacks some. The data contain 90,000 or so clones, about 90% of them singletons. This specimen was CD4+ or CD8+ T cells sorted from blood, taken in a trial of the OX40 agonist ivuxolimab. Receptors were obtained from an adult with an advanced solid tumor such as melanoma, head and neck, liver or kidney cancer.

The rearrangement links TRBV27 to TRBJ1-2; possibly TRBD1 for D (6 bases). The CDR3 covers 14 residues. Trimming stripped 2 bases from V and 4 bases from J, with 11 bases between. The germline CDR1 and CDR2 sequences are MNHEY and SMNVEV (reference sequence). The CDR3 DNA is TGTGCCAGCAGTTTACAATCAGGGGCCTATGGCTACACCTTC. Protein product: CASSLQSGAYGYTF.

This clone came up once. The chain recombines TRBV7-8 with TRBJ1-4; no reliable D call. V was cut by 5 bases and J by 5 bases, with 18 bases left in between. Per the germline V gene, CDR1 is SGHVS and CDR2 is FQNEAQ. The CDR3 has 16 amino acids. The CDR3 protein is CASSPGHGLFNEKLFF. CDR3 nucleotide sequence: TGTGCCAGCAGCCCTGGGCATGGGCTCTTCAATGAAAAACTGTTTTTT.

In this sample, this clone turned up once. The chain has TRBV19 and TRBJ1-5; 8 nucleotides align to TRBD1. The CDR3 sequence is 14 residues long. Germline V gene data show CDR1 as LNHDA and CDR2 as SQIVND (reference sequence). The V and J ends lost 10 bases and 6 bases, in that order; junction bases with no gene match: 11. CDR3 nucleotides: TGTGCCACCCAGGGGCAGGGGGCAAGTCAGCCCCAGCATTTT. Translating gives CATQGQGASQPQHF. The whole variable domain, remainder taken from reference TRBV19 and TRBJ1-5, is DGGITQSPKYLFRKEGQNVTLSCEQNLNHDAMYWYRQDPGQGLRLIYYSQIVNDFQKGDIAEGYSVSREKKESFPLTVTSAQKNPTAFYLCATQGQGASQPQHFGDGTRLSIL.